These T cell receptor beta chains were read from a single sample in a study of blood T cells in healthy people across ages. TCRdb re-called the 5' RACE reads through MiXCR, storing one row per CDR3 protein. The sample lists around 1,000,000 distinct CDR3 sequences, less than 25% occurring once. The same sample was also studied in work on T cells of mothers and their children.

Sequencing was done on a sample of blood. The receptors come from a girl aged 2 to 10 in good health. Each CDR3 is given with its conserved first and last residue. Clone size is stated in some rows and not others, as once, few, many or a class when expanded.

V	size	CDR3
TRBV29-1	NA	CSGRSLYTDTQYF
TRBV7-9	NA	CASSLGEAEGDYGYTF
TRBV29-1	NA	CSVLGSYGYTF
TRBV5-1	NA	CASSNELGDTQYF
TRBV20-1	NA	CSAVMGPIQETQYF
TRBV4-3	few	CASSPGQGGEQFF
TRBV6-1	NA	CASRSETGSVYGYTF
TRBV19	NA	CASSIDPLSFLYNEQFF
TRBV20-1	many	CSARRGGQGLTGELFF
TRBV7-9	few	CASSFSGKNQPQHF
TRBV27	few	CASSPQGPFTDTQYF
TRBV20-1	NA	CSALPGQGVGYTF
TRBV29-1	NA	CSVEDTDYGYTF
TRBV6-1	NA	CASSLWGGTMIAKNIQYF
TRBV11-2	NA	CASSLDLNDEQYF
TRBV7-2	few	CASSFQFSSPYEQYF
TRBV29-1	NA	CSVYQGRETQYF
TRBV5-1	NA	CATRPTGTNEKLFF
TRBV29-1	NA	CSLFSPRQGGKYTDTQYF
TRBV29-1	NA	CSAPVDYGYTF